One and the same sample provided the 30 T cell receptor beta chains below, sequenced in a study of T-cell reconstitution after alpha-beta-depleted transplantation in children. A TCRbeta library incorporating unique molecular identifiers was prepared. In TCRdb, the PCR reads were re-called with MiXCR into one record per CDR3 protein. The sample records roughly 300,000 distinct CDR3 sequences, roughly 9.5% being singletons. The specimen was PBMCs from the stem cell graft donor, collected from the stem cell graft. These receptors were collected from a human donor who donated a stem cell graft to a child with SCID.

V and J are TRBV3-1 and TRBJ2-2; D gene ambiguous. The germline gives CDR1 LGHDT, CDR2 YNNKEL (reference sequence). V was pared by 4 bases and J by 8 bases, with 20 bases between. The CDR3 runs 16 residues. The CDR3 DNA follows: TGTGCCAGCAGCCGACAACTGGGCTCTCTGGGTGGGGAGCTGTTTTTT. As protein: CASSRQLGSLGGELFF.

This clonotype has a handful of counts. The genes are TRBV9 and TRBJ2-1; 9 bases match TRBD2. Germline V lookup: CDR1 SGDLS, CDR2 YYNGEE. This CDR3 has 15 amino acids. The trim removed 1 base at V and 4 bases at J, leaving 3 bases unmatched. The CDR3 region has the DNA TGTGCCAGCAGCGTATGGCGGGGGGGTTACAATGAGCAGTTCTTC. This codes for CASSVWRGGYNEQFF.

V is TRBV11-2 and J is TRBJ1-1, with 8 nucleotides matching TRBD1. Germline V gene sequence: CDR1 SGHAT, CDR2 FQNNGV. The CDR3 runs to 15 residues. V dropped 1 base and J dropped 3; count of bases not matched to a gene: 4. The CDR3 coding sequence is TGTGCCAGCAGCTTAGGGACAGGGTCGGACACTGAAGCTTTCTTT. Translation: CASSLGTGSDTEAFF.

This clonotype came up many times. This sequence joins TRBV5-1 and TRBJ2-7, with TRBD1 matching over 9 bases. V lost 4 bases, J lost 3 bases, and 5 bases stayed unmatched. The CDR3 loop spans 14 amino acids. CDR1 and CDR2 from the germline V gene are SGHRS and YFSETQ. As DNA, the CDR3 is TGCGCCAGCAGCAACACAGGGGGCGGCTACGAGCAGTACTTC. Translation: CASSNTGGGYEQYF.

The chain uses TRBV7-2 and TRBJ1-6; a weak D match, TRBD1 (6 bases). Germline V gene data show CDR1 as SGHTA and CDR2 as FQGNSA. CDR3 length: 19 residues. Trimming took 2 bases from V and 0 from J, leaving 17 bases between them. The CDR3 DNA reads as TGTGCCAGCAGCTTACCCCTCCGGACAGCTCGCTCCTATAATTCACCCCTCCACTTT. Protein sequence: CASSLPLRTARSYNSPLHF.

Turning to this clonotype: Relative to the germline gene, one junction end is altered; a read error may explain this. V usage is TRBV12-3 or TRBV12-4 and J usage is TRBJ2-5; 8 nucleotides match TRBD1. This CDR3 is 12 amino acids long. The CDR3 DNA follows: TGTGCCAGCAGCAGGGGGCCGGAGACCAAGTACTTC. This gives the protein CASSRGPETKYF.

The chain employs TRBV29-1 and TRBJ2-6; D perhaps matches TRBD1 (5 bases). Germline-derived CDR1 and CDR2 are SQVTM and ANQGSEA. V was clipped by 7 bases and J by 2 bases, with 15 bases between them. The CDR3 has 15 residues. The CDR3 region is CSAVEVQAGANVLTF. As DNA, the CDR3 is TGCAGCGCCGTAGAGGTACAGGCTGGGGCCAACGTCCTGACTTTC. The whole variable domain, remainder taken from reference TRBV29-1 and TRBJ2-6, is SAVISQKPSRDICQRGTSLTIQCQVDSQVTMMFWYRQQPGQSLTLIATANQGSEATYESGFVIDKFPISRPNLTFSTLTVSNMSPEDSSIYLCSAVEVQAGANVLTFGAGSRLTVL.

This clonotype was recorded a few times. The CDR3, as DNA: TGTGCCACCAGTGACCCGAAGGGGAACTCCTACAATGAGCAGTTCTTC. Amino acid sequence: CATSDPKGNSYNEQFF. The rearrangement uses TRBV24-1 and TRBJ2-1, with TRBD1 as a possible D gene (5 bases). CDR3 length equals 16 residues. V was cut by 4 bases and J by 0 bases, with 12 bases left in between. CDR1 and CDR2 (germline): KGHDR, SFDVKD.

V usage is TRBV14 and J usage is TRBJ2-3; D not certain. The CDR3 totals 15 residues. Per the germline V gene, CDR1 is SGHDN and CDR2 is FVKESK. Deletions cut 3 bases from V and 2 bases from J, with 12 bases between. The CDR3 DNA reads TGTGCCAGCAGCCAGCCCCGTGGGGACACAGATACGCAGTATTTT. Encoded protein: CASSQPRGDTDTQYF.

In its sample, this clonotype was seen a few times. The V gene is TRBV2, the J gene TRBJ2-2, with 9 bases aligning to TRBD1. The V segment lost 2 bases and the J segment 4 bases; nucleotides outside the gene matches: 5. Germline assignment: CDR1 SNHLY and CDR2 FYNNEI. CDR3 length equals 16 residues. CDR3: CASSEWGQGSTGELFF. The DNA for the CDR3 is TGTGCCAGCAGTGAATGGGGACAGGGTAGCACCGGGGAGCTGTTTTTT.

The chain carries TRBV7-8 and TRBJ2-4; 7 nucleotides line up with TRBD1. The J segment lost 6 bases and the V segment lost 4 bases, leaving 12 bases of the junction unmatched. Germline V gene sequence: CDR1 SGHVS, CDR2 FQNEAQ. The CDR3 length is 16 residues. The CDR3: CASSSELGQKSNIQYF. In DNA form, the CDR3 reads TGTGCCAGCAGCTCAGAACTGGGACAGAAGTCAAACATTCAGTACTTC.

The chain uses TRBV5-1 and TRBJ2-2, with D unresolved. The germline gives CDR1 SGHRS, CDR2 YFSETQ. This CDR3 comprises 14 residues. V was clipped by 0 bases and J by 6 bases, with 9 bases between them. The CDR3 loop reads CASSLEGPAGELFF. The CDR3 DNA sequence: TGCGCCAGCAGCTTGGAAGGACCCGCCGGGGAGCTGTTTTTT.

Ten or more counts support this clonotype. The V and J genes are TRBV20-1 and TRBJ2-7; 7 nucleotides agree with TRBD1. CDR1 is DFQATT, CDR2 SNEGSKA, per germline (reference sequence). The length of the CDR3 is 12 residues. The junction had 4 bases not matched to a gene; V was cut back by 5 bases and J by 3 bases. The chain's CDR3 is CSAERDSYEQYF. The CDR3 coding sequence is TGCAGTGCTGAACGGGACAGCTACGAGCAGTACTTC.

This clonotype was counted at least ten times. V usage is TRBV10-3 and J usage is TRBJ1-1; D unresolved. V was clipped by 7 bases and J by 1 base, with 10 bases between them. CDR1 ENHRY and CDR2 SYGVKD come from the germline V gene. The CDR3 is 13 amino acids. CDR3 sequence (DNA): TGTGCCATCACCACAGAGAGGAACACTGAAGCTTTCTTT. Protein product: CAITTERNTEAFF.

This clonotype was seen at least ten times. The V and J genes are TRBV29-1 and TRBJ2-1; possibly TRBD2 for D (7 bases). The CDR3 length is 14 residues. Trimming stripped 6 bases from V and 6 bases from J, with 18 bases between. Germline V lookup: CDR1 SQVTM, CDR2 ANQGSEA. The CDR3 reads CSVRGGVGVNEQFF. In nucleotides, the CDR3 is TGCAGCGTCCGCGGGGGCGTCGGTGTCAATGAGCAGTTCTTC.

V gene TRBV12-3 or TRBV12-4 combines with J gene TRBJ2-1; D unclear. The ends were cut back, 5 bases at V and 7 bases at J, with 18 bases in the middle. The CDR3 contains 15 residues. Here the CDR3 DNA reads TGTGCCAGCAGTCCGACTTCGGCGGATAGAAATGAGCAGTTCTTC. Translating it yields CASSPTSADRNEQFF.

This clonotype appeared a few times. V and J are TRBV27 and TRBJ2-7; TRBD1 matches 7 bases. Germline-derived CDR1 and CDR2 are MNHEY and SMNVEV (reference sequence). V shed 0 bases, J shed 2 bases, and the junction held 7 bases outside the gene matches. The length of the CDR3 is 16 residues. The DNA for the CDR3 is TGTGCCAGCAGTTTATCTACAGGGGCCTCGGCCTACGAGCAGTACTTC. This sequence encodes CASSLSTGASAYEQYF.

This clonotype was detected only a few times. The chain combines TRBV5-8 with TRBJ2-3; D is unclear. Per germline, CDR1 SGHTS and CDR2 YDEGEE. CDR3 size: 12 residues. V lost 4 bases and J lost 11, with 14 bases in between. In nucleotides, the CDR3 is TGTGCCAGCAGCCCTGGACCAACCTGGCAGTATTTT. This gives the protein CASSPGPTWQYF.

This clonotype was seen more than once but under ten times. The chain carries TRBV20-1 and TRBJ1-5; D is possibly TRBD1 (5 bases). CDR1 DFQATT and CDR2 SNEGSKA come from the germline V gene (reference sequence). The CDR3 spans 18 residues. The V gene lost 0 bases and the J gene lost 4 bases, with 22 bases spanning the gap. The CDR3: CSARDPFNRDLLNQPQHF. CDR3 sequence (DNA): TGCAGTGCTAGAGATCCATTTAACCGGGACCTTCTAAATCAGCCCCAGCATTTT.

The chain employs TRBV7-8 and TRBJ1-1, with 8 bases aligning to TRBD1. Germline-derived CDR1 and CDR2 are SGHVS and FQNEAQ. The CDR3 is 13 residues long. J gave up 9 bases and V 6 bases, and 9 bases lay outside the gene matches. The chain's CDR3 is CASSPDRDRKAFF. The CDR3 DNA is TGTGCCAGCAGTCCTGACCGGGACAGGAAAGCTTTCTTT.

The sample holds a few counts of this clonotype. The CDR3 sequence is CASRRQGTNTGELFF. CDR3 DNA sequence: TGTGCCAGCAGGCGACAGGGGACGAACACCGGGGAGCTGTTTTTT. The chain joins TRBV11-2 to TRBJ2-2; 8 bases fit TRBD1. Trimming took 6 bases from V and 0 from J; bases not matched to a gene: 3. The CDR3 totals 15 residues. Germline V lookup: CDR1 SGHAT, CDR2 FQNNGV. The full variable domain, its missing parts supplied by reference TRBV11-2 and TRBJ2-2, is EAGVAQSPRYKIIEKRQSVAFWCNPISGHATLYWYQQILGQGPKLLIQFQNNGVVDDSQLPKDRFSAERLKGVDSTLKIQPAKLEDSAVYLCASRRQGTNTGELFFGEGSRLTVL.

This clonotype was counted at least ten times. V is TRBV25-1 and J is TRBJ1-1, with D tentatively TRBD1 (6 bases). V lost 6 bases, J lost 6 bases, and 14 bases lay in between. Germline V gene data show CDR1 as MGHDK and CDR2 as SYGVNS. The CDR3 spans 13 residues. In nucleotides, the CDR3 is TGTGCCAGCAGCTCGAGGGGGGGACCTGAAGCTTTCTTT. Translating gives CASSSRGGPEAFF.

There are many counts of this clonotype. This chain joins TRBV27 and TRBJ2-6; D remains ambiguous. The V and J ends lost 2 bases and 1 base respectively, with 6 bases between them. This CDR3 has 15 amino acids. From germline, CDR1 is MNHEY and CDR2 SMNVEV (reference sequence). CDR3 bases: TGTGCCAGCAGTTTAGACCCTTCTGGGGCCAACGTCCTGACTTTC. It is translated as CASSLDPSGANVLTF.

This clonotype was detected many times. The chain links TRBV7-8 to TRBJ2-3; D may be TRBD2 (5 bases). The V and J ends lost 8 bases and 1 base respectively, with 10 bases between them. Germline V gives CDR1 SGHVS, CDR2 FQNEAQ. The CDR3 contains 13 residues. CDR3 bases: TGTGCCAGCCGCCTCGGGGGCACAGATACGCAGTATTTT. Its protein product is CASRLGGTDTQYF.

This chain uses TRBV11-2 with TRBJ1-1; D perhaps matches TRBD1 (6 bases). In germline, CDR1 is SGHAT, CDR2 FQNNGV. The CDR3 extends over 15 amino acids. V lost 6 bases and J 4 bases, leaving 18 bases between the germline ends. CDR3 sequence (DNA): TGTGCCAGCAGACCCCTACAGGGAGGGGGCACTGAAGCTTTCTTT. Translation: CASRPLQGGGTEAFF.

Many counts were recorded for this clonotype. V is TRBV6-5 and J is TRBJ2-1, with D perhaps TRBD2 (5 bases). Trimming took 2 bases from V and 8 from J, leaving 7 bases between them. Germline loops: CDR1 MNHEY, CDR2 SVGAGI. The CDR3 length is 12 residues. CDR3 bases: TGTGCCAGCAGTTACGAGGGTTATGAGCAGTTCTTC. Amino acids: CASSYEGYEQFF.

This clonotype has only a few counts. The CDR3 here is CSVWTGSNTEAFF. CDR3 DNA sequence: TGCAGCGTATGGACCGGATCGAACACTGAAGCTTTCTTT. V gene TRBV29-1 combines with J gene TRBJ1-1, with unresolved D. The CDR3 extends over 13 amino acids. V lost 6 bases and J lost 1, with 12 bases in between. Germline CDR1 and CDR2: SQVTM and ANQGSEA.

This clonotype was detected only a few times. The chain joins TRBV5-1 to TRBJ1-2; unclear D gene. V was pared by 3 bases and J by 2 bases, with 14 bases between. Germline CDR1 and CDR2: SGHRS and YFSETQ. The CDR3 extends over 15 amino acids. The CDR3 DNA reads TGCGCCAGCAGCTCCGGGAGTACAGCAAACTATGGCTACACCTTC. Amino acid sequence: CASSSGSTANYGYTF.

This clonotype occurred a few times. The chain uses TRBV10-3 and TRBJ2-5; D possibly uses TRBD1 or TRBD2 (6 bases each). This CDR3 contains 14 residues. Germline assignment: CDR1 ENHRY and CDR2 SYGVKD. Deletions cut 3 bases from V and 5 bases from J, with 13 bases between. DNA for the CDR3: TGTGCCATCAGTGATTCCCGGGGGCAGGAGACCCAGTACTTC. This sequence encodes CAISDSRGQETQYF.

This clonotype occurred a few times. The chain links TRBV12-3 or TRBV12-4 to TRBJ2-2; no clear D gene. Trimming took off 1 base at V and 4 bases at J, with 4 bases between the two ends. This CDR3 contains 13 residues. The CDR3 region has the DNA TGTGCCAGCAGTTTAGTGGTCACCGGGGAGCTGTTTTTT. It encodes CASSLVVTGELFF.